This TCR beta chain derives from a study of blood T cell repertoires in COVID-19. CDR1 is SGHRS and CDR2 is YFSETQ in the germline V gene. With 0 bases removed from V and 2 bases from J, the gap between germline ends came to 12 bases. The CDR3 loop spans 16 amino acids. As handled by the study authors: By means of reference gene primer amplification, nucleated cell counts were estimated. TCRdb's table, derived via immunoSEQ multiplex PCR, lists solely in-frame clones and lacks some. That table supplies the V and J calls and clone size; D and trimming were determined from the DNA. The repertoire includes approximately 230,000 clones, about 83% of them detected once, and approximately 6% sits in the top ten.

The TCR comes from a man of 80 years or more with acute or convalescent COVID-19. Sequences were obtained from peripheral blood. The chain uses TRBV5-1 and TRBJ1-5; D is perhaps TRBD1 (6 bases). CDR3 nucleotide sequence: TGCGCCAGCAGCTTGGACAGGGCCGGGGGCAATCAGCCCCAGCATTTT. Encoded protein: CASSLDRAGGNQPQHF.